The sequence of this TCR beta chain was determined in a study of blood T cell repertoires in COVID-19. At the level of the study: T cells, B-cell-depleted T cells, or PBMCs supplied cDNA or gDNA.

The CDR3 runs 13 residues. Germline V gives CDR1 KGHSH, CDR2 LQKENI. The ends were cut back, 3 bases at V and 6 bases at J, with 11 bases in the middle. Enrolled through a virtual design, the participants were between about 18 and 89 years of age and came from about two dozen US areas. Participant-reported clinical history was the basis for cohort assignment. TCRdb's table, derived via immunoSEQ multiplex PCR, lists solely in-frame clones and lacks some. The table includes fewer than 500,000 clones, about nine tenths detected once. V usage is TRBV18 and J usage is TRBJ1-1; D gene ambiguous. The material sequenced was PBMCs or T cells enriched from blood (not recorded which). This TCR was recovered from a woman younger than 30 who had recovered from COVID-19. CDR3 nucleotides: TGTGCCAGCTCACCCCGAGGGATCCCTGAAGCTTTCTTT. Its protein product is CASSPRGIPEAFF.